The next 29 T cell receptor beta chains were all read from a single sample in a study of cytomegalovirus exposure and HLA in healthy donors. With 60 Vbeta and 13 Jbeta primers, the PCR was carried out. Generated by immunoSEQ multiplex PCR, the TCRdb table keeps only in-frame clones and is missing some. The data show 150,000 or so clones, approximately 80% seen once. The sequencing sample was made of PBMCs. These receptors came from a man aged 30-40 years in good health and CMV-seropositive.

The chain carries TRBV2 and TRBJ1-1; no clear D. With 3 bases removed from V and 2 bases from J, the gap between germline ends came to 13 bases. Germline V gene lookup returns CDR1 SNHLY and CDR2 FYNNEI. The CDR3 totals 15 residues. As DNA, the CDR3 is TGTGCCAGCAGTGACCGGCGTACAGCTAACACTGAAGCTTTCTTT. Translating gives CASSDRRTANTEAFF.

V and J are TRBV5-4 and TRBJ2-7, with TRBD1 matching over 7 bases. The V and J ends lost 4 bases and 7 bases, in that order; junction bases with no gene match: 8. This CDR3 spans 13 amino acids. Germline loops: CDR1 SGHNT, CDR2 YYREEE (reference sequence). The chain's CDR3 is CASSLGGSEEQYF. As DNA, the CDR3 is TGTGCCAGCAGCCTAGGGGGCTCGGAAGAGCAGTACTTC.

The rearrangement joins TRBV11-2 to TRBJ2-5; D remains ambiguous. This CDR3 has 14 residues. The germline V gene has CDR1 SGHAT and CDR2 FQNNGV. The V end lost 1 base, the J end lost 2 bases, and 8 bases lay between the germline ends. In DNA form, the CDR3 reads TGTGCCAGCAGCTTAGTTGGCGGTCAAGAGACCCAGTACTTC. Translated, it gives CASSLVGGQETQYF.

This chain joins TRBV9 and TRBJ1-5; a possible D gene is TRBD1 (6 bases). The germline CDR1 and CDR2 sequences are SGDLS and YYNGEE. The CDR3 sequence is 16 residues long. Between the trimmed V and J ends, which lost 3 bases and 3 bases, there was a span of 16 bases. CDR3 nucleotide sequence: TGTGCCAGCAGCGCCCCAATGACAGGATACAATCAGCCCCAGCATTTT. Protein sequence: CASSAPMTGYNQPQHF.

The chain combines TRBV9 with TRBJ2-2, with TRBD2 identical over 10 bases. The length of the CDR3 is 18 residues. CDR1 SGDLS and CDR2 YYNGEE come from the germline V gene. The V gene end was trimmed by 0 bases and the J gene end by 0 bases; junction bases not matched to a gene: 5. DNA for the CDR3: TGTGCCAGCAGCGTAGGAGGCGGACTAGCGGCGAACACCGGGGAGCTGTTTTTT. Protein product: CASSVGGGLAANTGELFF.

This rearrangement joins TRBV11-2 to TRBJ2-7, with 14 bases that match TRBD2. The ends lost 5 bases at V and 7 bases at J; junction bases unmatched: 7. Germline CDR1 is SGHAT and CDR2 is FQNNGV. The CDR3 sequence is 15 residues long. This chain's CDR3 is CASSPGLAGAGEQYF. The CDR3 region has the DNA TGTGCCAGCAGCCCGGGACTAGCGGGGGCGGGGGAGCAGTACTTC.

This chain joins TRBV11-2 and TRBJ1-5, with D perhaps matching TRBD1 (6 bases). V lost 2 bases, J lost 2 bases, and 10 bases lay in between. The CDR3 has 15 amino acids. Germline V gene sequence: CDR1 SGHAT, CDR2 FQNNGV. The CDR3 loop is CASSLSGDGNQPQHF. CDR3 nucleotides: TGTGCCAGCAGCTTATCAGGGGACGGCAATCAGCCCCAGCATTTT.

Regarding this clone: One junction end disagrees with the germline gene, perhaps due to a read error. The chain joins TRBV7-9 to TRBJ1-4, with D possibly TRBD1 on 5 matching bases. CDR3 size: 14 residues. CDR1 and CDR2 (germline): SEHNR, FQNEAQ (reference sequence). The CDR3 spells CSSSHSGGGAGLFF. The CDR3 nucleotides are TGTTCCAGCAGCCACTCGGGTGGAGGGGCGGGACTGTTTTTT. Full variable domain (missing parts from reference TRBV7-9 and TRBJ1-4): DTGVSQNPRHKITKRGQNVTFRCDPISEHNRLYWYRQTLGQGPEFLTYFQNEAQLEKSRLLSDRFSAERPKGSFSTLEIQRTEQGDSAMYLCSSSHSGGGAGLFFGSGTQLSVL.

The chain carries TRBV11-2 and TRBJ1-2; D uncertain. Germline-derived CDR1 and CDR2 are SGHAT and FQNNGV. The CDR3 contains 14 residues. The V gene lost 0 bases and the J gene lost 2 bases, with 7 bases spanning the gap. CDR3 nucleotide sequence: TGTGCCAGCAGCTTAGAACGTGCGAACTATGGCTACACCTTC. Amino acid sequence: CASSLERANYGYTF. Combining the CDR3 with reference TRBV11-2 and TRBJ1-2 gives the whole variable domain EAGVAQSPRYKIIEKRQSVAFWCNPISGHATLYWYQQILGQGPKLLIQFQNNGVVDDSQLPKDRFSAERLKGVDSTLKIQPAKLEDSAVYLCASSLERANYGYTFGSGTRLTVV.

This chain connects TRBV7-9 to TRBJ2-1; weak D call: TRBD1 (6 bases). V was shortened by 11 bases and J by 5 bases, with 19 bases between the two germline ends. CDR3 size: 14 residues. Per germline, CDR1 SEHNR and CDR2 FQNEAQ (reference sequence). CDR3 sequence reads: CALSRAGANNEQFF. Here the CDR3 DNA reads TGTGCCTTATCCCGGGCAGGGGCGAACAATGAGCAGTTCTTC.

The CDR3 DNA sequence: TGCGCCAGCAGAGCGGGAGTGAACACTGAAGCTTTCTTT. This translates into CASRAGVNTEAFF. The rearrangement uses TRBV10-2 and TRBJ1-1; no firm D call. Trimming took 6 bases from V and 0 from J, leaving 8 bases between them. This CDR3 comprises 13 residues. CDR1 WSHSY and CDR2 SAAADI come from the germline V gene.

V usage is TRBV13 and J usage is TRBJ2-1, with TRBD1 matching 8 bases. V trimming: 5 bases; J trimming: 0 bases; junction bases outside the gene matches: 6. Germline V gene sequence: CDR1 PRHDT, CDR2 FYEKMQ (reference sequence). This CDR3 is 16 amino acids long. The CDR3 coding sequence is TGTGCCAGCAGCACCCCGGACAGGGACTCCTACAATGAGCAGTTCTTC. It is translated as CASSTPDRDSYNEQFF.

The chain employs TRBV6-5 and TRBJ1-5, with TRBD1 matching 7 bases. With V trimmed by 5 bases and J by 5 bases, 9 bases remained unmatched. From germline, CDR1 is MNHEY and CDR2 SVGAGI. This CDR3 spans 15 amino acids. In nucleotides, the CDR3 is TGTGCCAGCAGTACCCTGTCAGGGGGGCATCAGCCCCAGCATTTT. It encodes CASSTLSGGHQPQHF.

The chain uses TRBV10-1 and TRBJ2-7, with a possible D match to TRBD1 (5 bases). Germline CDR1 and CDR2: WNHNN and SYGVQD (reference sequence). Trimming cost V 4 bases and J 6 bases, with 16 bases left between them. This CDR3 comprises 14 residues. CDR3 nucleotides: TGCGCCAGCAGTGGGACATCCGGCCTTGGCGAGCAGTACTTC. Residues: CASSGTSGLGEQYF.

This chain links TRBV28 with TRBJ1-2; D is uncertain. Looked up from germline, CDR1 is MDHEN and CDR2 is SYDVKM. The CDR3 covers 15 residues. V lost 2 bases and J lost 2, with 12 bases in between. This CDR3 reads CASSLVSPLNYGYTF. CDR3 in DNA: TGTGCCAGCAGTTTAGTCAGTCCCTTAAACTATGGCTACACCTTC.

This rearrangement joins TRBV5-1 to TRBJ2-1; D is uncertain. V was clipped by 2 bases and J by 3 bases, with 12 bases between them. From germline, CDR1 is SGHRS and CDR2 YFSETQ. The CDR3 loop spans 15 amino acids. The CDR3 sequence: CASSFKIEYYNEQFF. The CDR3 nucleotides are TGCGCCAGCAGCTTTAAAATAGAGTACTACAATGAGCAGTTCTTC. The full variable domain, with the rest looked up from reference TRBV5-1 and TRBJ2-1, is KAGVTQTPRYLIKTRGQQVTLSCSPISGHRSVSWYQQTPGQGLQFLFEYFSETQRNKGNFPGRFSGRQFSNSRSEMNVSTLELGDSALYLCASSFKIEYYNEQFFGPGTRLTVL.

The chain couples TRBV5-6 to TRBJ2-2; a possible D gene is TRBD1 (6 bases). Between the trimmed V and J ends, which lost 1 base and 4 bases, there was a span of 8 bases. The germline gives CDR1 SGHDT, CDR2 YYEEEE. This CDR3 comprises 14 residues. CDR3 DNA sequence: TGTGCCAGCAGCTTGACAGGGCTCACCGGGGAGCTGTTTTTT. Its protein is CASSLTGLTGELFF.

The chain has TRBV15 and TRBJ1-1; D is unclear. This CDR3 has 13 residues. Trimming shortened V by 2 bases and J by 2 bases, and 6 bases separated the two germline ends. Germline CDR1 LNHNV, CDR2 YYDKDF (reference sequence). The CDR3 loop reads CATSRSRNTEAFF. The CDR3 DNA sequence: TGTGCCACCAGCAGATCCAGAAACACTGAAGCTTTCTTT.

This CDR3 is CSVGREGLGYTF. The CDR3 nucleotides read TGCAGCGTTGGCAGGGAAGGTCTTGGCTACACCTTC. The chain combines TRBV29-1 with TRBJ1-2; a weak D match, TRBD1 (5 bases). CDR3 length: 12 residues. Germline CDR1 SQVTM, CDR2 ANQGSEA. V lost 4 bases, J lost 7 bases, and 13 bases lay in between. Supplemented by reference TRBV29-1 and TRBJ1-2, the full variable domain reads SAVISQKPSRDICQRGTSLTIQCQVDSQVTMMFWYRQQPGQSLTLIATANQGSEATYESGFVIDKFPISRPNLTFSTLTVSNMSPEDSSIYLCSVGREGLGYTFGSGTRLTVV.

The rearrangement joins TRBV6-1 to TRBJ2-1; TRBD2 aligns across 16 bases. The CDR3 is 19 residues long. V dropped 3 bases and J dropped 5; count of bases not matched to a gene: 10. CDR1 is MNHNS and CDR2 is SASEGT in the germline V gene. The CDR3 protein is CASSERVGLAGGRHNEQFF. As DNA, the CDR3 is TGTGCCAGCAGTGAGCGGGTGGGACTAGCGGGAGGGCGCCACAATGAGCAGTTCTTC.

This clone appeared once. The rearrangement uses TRBV6-1 and TRBJ1-5; perhaps TRBD1 as D (6 bases). Germline CDR1 reads MNHNS; CDR2 reads SASEGT. The germline V and J ends were trimmed by 10 bases and 0 bases, with 13 bases remaining between them. CDR3 length equals 14 residues. CDR3 sequence: CAIKGEDSNQPQHF. The CDR3 nucleotides read TGTGCCATAAAGGGGGAAGATAGCAATCAGCCCCAGCATTTT.

V and J are TRBV7-9 and TRBJ2-7; no firm D call. Germline CDR1 reads SEHNR; CDR2 reads FQNEAQ (reference sequence). The CDR3 consists of 13 residues. Trimming cost V 6 bases and J 3 bases, with 12 bases left between them. CDR3 loop: CASSFRPGYEQYF. The CDR3 region has the DNA TGTGCCAGCAGTTTCCGCCCAGGCTACGAGCAGTACTTC.

This clone is a singleton in its sample. V gene TRBV28 combines with J gene TRBJ1-4, with 9 bases that match TRBD1. Germline CDR1 reads MDHEN; CDR2 reads SYDVKM. Trimming removed 7 bases from V and 3 bases from J; junction bases left unmatched: 6. The CDR3 has 15 residues. The CDR3: CASNDRGTPNEKLFF. The CDR3 DNA follows: TGTGCCAGCAATGACAGGGGGACACCTAATGAAAAACTGTTTTTT. The variable domain in full, completed from reference TRBV28 and TRBJ1-4, reads DVKVTQSSRYLVKRTGEKVFLECVQDMDHENMFWYRQDPGLGLRLIYFSYDVKMKEKGDIPEGYSVSREKKERFSLILESASTNQTSMYLCASNDRGTPNEKLFFGSGTQLSVL.

In regard to this clone: The junction and the germline gene differ at one end; a read error may be behind it. V gene TRBV9 combines with J gene TRBJ2-1; no definite D call. This CDR3 contains 15 residues. Germline V CDR1 and CDR2: SGDLS, YYNGEE. Written as DNA, the CDR3 is TGTGCCAGCAGCCTAGGTATGGGCCTCTACGATGAGCAGTTCTTC. It translates to CASSLGMGLYDEQFF.

CDR3: CASSSRLSGGTDTQYF. DNA for the CDR3: TGTGCCAGCAGCTCGAGACTGTCGGGGGGTACAGATACGCAGTATTTT. The chain is built from TRBV7-6 and TRBJ2-3, with TRBD2 matching 7 bases. This CDR3 comprises 16 residues. Per the germline V gene, CDR1 is SGHVS and CDR2 is FNYEAQ. V trimming: 4 bases; J trimming: 3 bases; junction bases outside the gene matches: 10.

CDR3 amino acids: CASSQDGRETQYF. The CDR3 region has the DNA TGTGCCAGCAGCCAAGATGGGAGGGAGACCCAGTACTTC. The gene calls are TRBV4-2 and TRBJ2-5; tentative D call: TRBD2 (6 bases). The ends were cut back, 0 bases at V and 5 bases at J, with 7 bases in the middle. The CDR3 consists of 13 residues. Germline CDR1 is LGHNA and CDR2 is YNFKEQ.

The chain is built from TRBV2 and TRBJ1-1; D unclear. The CDR3 covers 13 residues. In germline, CDR1 is SNHLY, CDR2 FYNNEI. Trimming removed 2 bases at V and 7 bases at J, with 11 bases between. The CDR3 coding sequence is TGTGCCAGCAGTGAACTGTCAGTTGTTGAAGCTTTCTTT. Protein: CASSELSVVEAFF.

J is TRBJ2-5 and V is TRBV5-4; D gene unclear. Trimming took off 1 base at V and 1 base at J, with 5 bases between the two ends. This CDR3 has 13 amino acids. The germline V gene encodes CDR1 SGHNT and CDR2 YYREEE (reference sequence). The CDR3: CASSLYSQETQYF. In DNA form, the CDR3 reads TGTGCCAGCAGCTTGTACAGCCAAGAGACCCAGTACTTC.

J is TRBJ1-4 and V is TRBV27; D is possibly TRBD1 (5 bases). Germline V lookup: CDR1 MNHEY, CDR2 SMNVEV (reference sequence). The germline V and J ends were trimmed by 1 base and 5 bases, with 5 bases remaining between them. This CDR3 comprises 13 residues. CDR3 in amino acids: CASSLWGNEKLFF. DNA of the CDR3: TGTGCCAGCAGTTTATGGGGCAATGAAAAACTGTTTTTT.